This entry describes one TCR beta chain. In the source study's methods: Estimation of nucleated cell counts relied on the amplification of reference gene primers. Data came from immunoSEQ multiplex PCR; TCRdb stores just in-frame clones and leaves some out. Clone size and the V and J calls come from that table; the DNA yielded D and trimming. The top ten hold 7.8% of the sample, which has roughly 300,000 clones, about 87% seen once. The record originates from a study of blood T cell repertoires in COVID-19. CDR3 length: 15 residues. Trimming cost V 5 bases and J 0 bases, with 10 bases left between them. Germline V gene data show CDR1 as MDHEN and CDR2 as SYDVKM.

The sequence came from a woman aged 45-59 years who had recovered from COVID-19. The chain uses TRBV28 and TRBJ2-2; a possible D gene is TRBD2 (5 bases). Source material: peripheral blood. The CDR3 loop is CASSRRAANTGELFF. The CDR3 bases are TGTGCCAGCAGTCGGCGGGCAGCGAACACCGGGGAGCTGTTTTTT. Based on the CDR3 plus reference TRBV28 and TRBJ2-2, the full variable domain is DVKVTQSSRYLVKRTGEKVFLECVQDMDHENMFWYRQDPGLGLRLIYFSYDVKMKEKGDIPEGYSVSREKKERFSLILESASTNQTSMYLCASSRRAANTGELFFGEGSRLTVL.